This T cell receptor (beta chain) stems from a study of T-cell memory formation after mild COVID-19. Study findings and constraints: Pre-infection memory already had some responding clones, implying cross-reactive memory joined.

This clonotype was detected only a few times. The antigen is undetermined. With V trimmed by 4 bases and J by 1 base, 5 bases remained unmatched. The CDR3 spans 15 residues. The germline CDR1 and CDR2 sequences are KGHSH and LQKENI. TCRdb processed the 5' RACE reads anew with MiXCR; each CDR3 protein has one entry. The data hold 200,000 to 300,000 distinct CDR3 sequences, with 16% observed a single time. The sequence derives from a young man who had mild COVID-19 (a few samples of this study predate the infection). Cell type and time point are not known. The chain carries TRBV18 and TRBJ2-5, with 8 bases that match TRBD2. Sequenced input: PBMCs or a T cell subset sorted from them (not recorded which). Here the CDR3 reads CASSQRRGAQETQYF. The CDR3 coding sequence is TGTGCCAGCTCACAACGGCGGGGGGCCCAAGAGACCCAGTACTTC.